This is a list of T cell receptor beta chains from one sample in a study of T-cell reconstitution after alpha-beta-depleted transplantation in children. Using its own MiXCR run on the PCR reads, TCRdb lists one record per CDR3 protein. The sample yields about 340,000 distinct CDR3 sequences, 10% seen once. Source: PBMCs from the stem cell graft donor, taken from the stem cell graft. The receptors come from a human donor who donated a stem cell graft to a child with acute lymphoblastic leukemia. The CDR3 runs from the conserved cysteine through the conserved F or W. D genes are given only for firm matches. For some rows the clone size is stated as once, few or many, or as a class when expanded; others skip it.

CDR3aa: CSLTPKGNEQFF
CDR3nt: TGCAGCCTAACCCCAAAGGGGAATGAGCAGTTCTTC
j_gene: TRBJ2-1
d_gene: NA
abundance: NA
v_gene: TRBV29-1

CDR3aa: CSVEDWLGQGSGEQYF
CDR3nt: TGCAGCGTTGAAGATTGGCTGGGACAGGGGTCGGGCGAGCAGTACTTC
j_gene: TRBJ2-7
d_gene: TRBD1
abundance: NA
v_gene: TRBV29-1

CDR3aa: CASSQRTGLGEQYF
CDR3nt: TGTGCCAGCAGCCAGAGAACGGGACTTGGCGAGCAGTACTTC
j_gene: TRBJ2-7
d_gene: NA
abundance: few
v_gene: TRBV4-2

CDR3aa: CASSNGQGIGEQYF
CDR3nt: TGTGCCAGCAGCAACGGACAGGGGATAGGGGAGCAGTACTTC
j_gene: TRBJ2-7
d_gene: TRBD1
abundance: few
v_gene: TRBV13

CDR3aa: CASSSRTGRNEKLFF
CDR3nt: TGTGCCAGCAGCTCCAGGACAGGAAGAAATGAAAAACTGTTTTTT
j_gene: TRBJ1-4
d_gene: TRBD1
abundance: NA
v_gene: TRBV7-6

CDR3aa: CASSRSGQGEQYF
CDR3nt: TGTGCCAGTAGTAGATCGGGACAAGGCGAGCAGTACTTC
j_gene: TRBJ2-7
d_gene: NA
abundance: NA
v_gene: TRBV19

CDR3aa: CASSLWGEDGELFF
CDR3nt: TGTGCCAGCAGCTTGTGGGGAGAGGACGGGGAGCTGTTTTTT
j_gene: TRBJ2-2
d_gene: NA
abundance: few
v_gene: TRBV5-5

CDR3aa: CASSPTSGRAFGELFF
CDR3nt: TGTGCTAGCAGCCCAACTAGCGGGAGGGCTTTCGGGGAGCTGTTTTTT
j_gene: TRBJ2-2
d_gene: TRBD2
abundance: few
v_gene: TRBV7-7

CDR3aa: CSVRAGTGPEAFF
CDR3nt: TGCAGTGTTAGGGCCGGGACAGGGCCTGAAGCTTTCTTT
j_gene: TRBJ1-1
d_gene: TRBD1
abundance: NA
v_gene: TRBV20-1

CDR3aa: CASSWGLAGYNEQFF
CDR3nt: TGTGCCAGCAGCTGGGGACTAGCGGGCTACAATGAGCAGTTCTTC
j_gene: TRBJ2-1
d_gene: TRBD2
abundance: many
v_gene: TRBV7-2

CDR3aa: CASSPSPLRSTDTQYF
CDR3nt: TGTGCCAGCAGCCCCTCCCCCCTGAGGAGCACAGATACGCAGTATTTT
j_gene: TRBJ2-3
d_gene: NA
abundance: few
v_gene: TRBV9

CDR3aa: CASSLDIGETQYF
CDR3nt: TGCGCCAGCAGCTTGGACATTGGAGAGACCCAGTACTTC
j_gene: TRBJ2-5
d_gene: NA
abundance: many
v_gene: TRBV5-1

CDR3aa: CASSPASGGDYNEQFF
CDR3nt: TGTGCCAGCAGCCCCGCATCGGGGGGGGATTACAATGAGCAGTTCTTC
j_gene: TRBJ2-1
d_gene: TRBD2
abundance: many
v_gene: TRBV7-9

CDR3aa: CASSFGTAYEQYF
CDR3nt: TGTGCCAGCAGCTTTGGGACAGCCTACGAGCAGTACTTC
j_gene: TRBJ2-7
d_gene: TRBD1
abundance: many
v_gene: TRBV5-4

CDR3aa: CASSSRSALRESGNEQFF
CDR3nt: TGTGCCAGCAGCTCCCGTAGTGCATTGCGGGAGTCTGGAAATGAGCAGTTCTTC
j_gene: TRBJ2-1
d_gene: TRBD2
abundance: few
v_gene: TRBV11-1

CDR3aa: CASIGLSTFYEQYF
CDR3nt: TGTGCCAGCATAGGACTTTCCACCTTCTACGAGCAGTACTTC
j_gene: TRBJ2-7
d_gene: NA
abundance: NA
v_gene: TRBV2

CDR3aa: CASSLSSSGRVWSHNEQFF
CDR3nt: TGTGCCAGCAGCTTATCTTCTAGCGGGAGGGTATGGTCCCACAATGAGCAGTTCTTC
j_gene: TRBJ2-1
d_gene: TRBD2
abundance: NA
v_gene: TRBV7-8

CDR3aa: CAWTLAGLPYEQYF
CDR3nt: TGTGCCTGGACTCTAGCGGGACTCCCGTACGAGCAGTACTTC
j_gene: TRBJ2-7
d_gene: TRBD2
abundance: few
v_gene: TRBV30

CDR3aa: CASSSFPGRVDGYTF
CDR3nt: TGTGCCAGCAGCTCCTTCCCTGGCAGGGTCGATGGCTACACCTTC
j_gene: TRBJ1-2
d_gene: NA
abundance: many
v_gene: TRBV7-2

CDR3aa: CSAHGTGGLTDTQYF
CDR3nt: TGCAGTGCTCATGGGACAGGGGGCCTCACAGATACGCAGTATTTT
j_gene: TRBJ2-3
d_gene: TRBD1
abundance: few
v_gene: TRBV20-1

CDR3aa: CASSSPRGKGKNIQYF
CDR3nt: TGTGCCAGCAGTTCCCCCCGGGGGAAGGGAAAAAACATTCAGTACTTC
j_gene: TRBJ2-4
d_gene: NA
abundance: many
v_gene: TRBV6-5

CDR3aa: CASSLDATGGNEQFF
CDR3nt: TGTGCCAGCAGCTTAGACGCGACGGGAGGCAATGAGCAGTTCTTC
j_gene: TRBJ2-1
d_gene: TRBD2
abundance: NA
v_gene: TRBV7-3

CDR3aa: CASSLQLETQYF
CDR3nt: TGTGCCAGCAGTCTTCAATTAGAGACCCAGTACTTC
j_gene: TRBJ2-5
d_gene: NA
abundance: NA
v_gene: TRBV12-3/TRBV12-4

CDR3aa: CASSLALRSGELFF
CDR3nt: TGTGCCAGCAGTTTAGCGCTGCGTTCCGGGGAGCTGTTTTTT
j_gene: TRBJ2-2
d_gene: NA
abundance: NA
v_gene: TRBV12-3/TRBV12-4

CDR3aa: CASSLEVGYEQYF
CDR3nt: TGTGCCAGCAGCTTAGAGGTCGGTTACGAGCAGTACTTC
j_gene: TRBJ2-7
d_gene: NA
abundance: NA
v_gene: TRBV7-9

CDR3aa: CSADPSVKQPYNEQFF
CDR3nt: TGCAGTGCGGACCCTAGCGTCAAACAACCCTACAATGAGCAGTTCTTC
j_gene: TRBJ2-1
d_gene: NA
abundance: NA
v_gene: TRBV20-1

CDR3aa: CASSYGVGRGTQYF
CDR3nt: TGTGCCAGCAGTTACGGTGTAGGGCGGGGGACCCAGTACTTC
j_gene: TRBJ2-5
d_gene: NA
abundance: many
v_gene: TRBV6-5

CDR3aa: CASSQAQGASYEQYF
CDR3nt: TGCGCCAGCAGCCAAGCCCAGGGTGCGAGCTACGAGCAGTACTTC
j_gene: TRBJ2-7
d_gene: NA
abundance: few
v_gene: TRBV4-3

CDR3aa: CASSQSDRATGRTDTQYF
CDR3nt: TGTGCCAGCAGCCAATCGGACAGGGCGACGGGCCGCACAGATACGCAGTATTTT
j_gene: TRBJ2-3
d_gene: TRBD1
abundance: NA
v_gene: TRBV3-1